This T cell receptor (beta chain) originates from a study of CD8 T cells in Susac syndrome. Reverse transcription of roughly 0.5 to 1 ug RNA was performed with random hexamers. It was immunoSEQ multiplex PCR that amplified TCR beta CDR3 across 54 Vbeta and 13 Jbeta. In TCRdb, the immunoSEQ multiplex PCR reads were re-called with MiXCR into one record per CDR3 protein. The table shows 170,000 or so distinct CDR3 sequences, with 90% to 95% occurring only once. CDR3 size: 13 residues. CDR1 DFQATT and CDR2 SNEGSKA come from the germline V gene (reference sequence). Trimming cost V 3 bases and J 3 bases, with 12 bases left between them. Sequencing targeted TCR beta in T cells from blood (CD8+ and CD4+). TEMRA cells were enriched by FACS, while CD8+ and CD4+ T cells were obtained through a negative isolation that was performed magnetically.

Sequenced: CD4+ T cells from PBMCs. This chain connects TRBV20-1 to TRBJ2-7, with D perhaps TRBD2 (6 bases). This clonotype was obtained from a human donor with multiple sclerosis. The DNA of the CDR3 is TGCAGTGCTAGTGGCGGGACCGGCTACGAGCAGTACTTC. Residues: CSASGGTGYEQYF.